This T cell receptor (beta chain) emerged from a study of blood T cell repertoires in COVID-19. The germline gives CDR1 GTSNPN, CDR2 SVGIG (reference sequence). Losses at the gene ends were 7 bases for V and 3 bases for J; bases not matched to a gene: 6. The CDR3 loop spans 13 amino acids. TCRdb keeps only in-frame clones here, not all; method: immunoSEQ multiplex PCR. The data hold nearly 350,000 clones, with 87% observed a single time. The chain carries TRBV30 and TRBJ2-5; 9 bases match TRBD1. The sequenced sample was peripheral blood. The receptor was derived from a woman between 45 and 65 years old with COVID-19, enrolled during active disease. CDR3 amino acids: CAYDRGTKETQYF. The CDR3 DNA is TGTGCCTACGACAGGGGGACTAAAGAGACCCAGTACTTC. The whole variable domain, filled in from reference TRBV30 and TRBJ2-5, reads SQTIHQWPATLVQPVGSPLSLECTVEGTSNPNLYWYRQAAGRGLQLLFYSVGIGQISSEVPQNLSASRPQDRQFILSSKKLLLSDSGFYLCAYDRGTKETQYFGPGTRLLVL.